This T cell receptor (beta chain) was recovered during a study of T cell responses to AZD1222 COVID-19 vaccine. Worth noting for this clone: What it binds is unknown. This CDR3 is missing its conserved last phenylalanine or tryptophan, likely due to a read error. It is unclear where the CDR3 begins or ends on the DNA, so no DNA is shown, and the CDR3 is as TCRdb lists it.

Only in-frame clones appear in the TCRdb table, and some are missing; sequencing was by immunoSEQ multiplex PCR. Here the sample spans 150,000 or so clones, 75% to 90% being singletons. Study-level results: There were mostly white British donors and more females than males, and clonal diversity was possibly underestimated. Repertoire samples came only from after the peak T cell response.

The TCR sequence derives from an adult who received the AZD1222 COVID-19 vaccine. The source was peripheral blood, collected 28 days after the second AZD1222 dose.

The CDR3 region is CASSTPTPDL. The gene calls are TRBV14 and TRBJ1-6. From germline, CDR1 is SGHDN and CDR2 FVKESK. Both ends counted, the CDR3 spans 10 residues.